This TCR beta chain is from a study of T cell responses to AZD1222 COVID-19 vaccine. This CDR3 comprises 18 residues. Trimming pared 4 bases from V and 8 bases from J, leaving 27 bases between. In germline, CDR1 is LNHDA, CDR2 SQIVND (reference sequence). Repertoires were generated with immunoSEQ multiplex PCR, while TCRdb's copy carries only in-frame clones and drops some. The sample lists 75,000 to 95,000 clones; 89% were seen once. Sequences were derived from peripheral blood, sampled on day 0 of MenACWY control vaccination. This chain links TRBV19 with TRBJ2-1; D not certain. The sequence was collected from an adult in good health. The DNA of the CDR3 is TGTGCCAGTAGTACCCGAGGCCCGATTGTTCATGGCGTTTATGAGCAGTTCTTC. Translation gives CASSTRGPIVHGVYEQFF.